Each of the 13 T cell receptor beta chains below was sequenced from the same sample in a study of T cells after somatic rescue of genetic block. Libraries were prepared by immunoSEQ multiplex PCR; TCRdb keeps only in-frame clonotypes and omits some of them. The sample has 10,000 to 15,000 clones; over 65% are singletons. The sample was peripheral blood mononuclear cells (PBMCs). The receptor set was obtained from a boy between 5 and 17 years old.

The chain couples TRBV6-1 to TRBJ1-2, with a tentative D call TRBD1 (5 bases). The CDR3 contains 13 residues. V was trimmed by 4 bases and J by 4 bases, leaving 10 bases between them. Germline CDR1 reads MNHNS; CDR2 reads SASEGT. CDR3 sequence: CASSGGTVYGYTF. In nucleotides, the CDR3 is TGTGCCAGCAGTGGAGGGACGGTCTATGGCTACACCTTC.

The V and J genes are TRBV11-2 and TRBJ2-1, with D possibly being TRBD2 (5 bases). The CDR3 totals 13 residues. Between the trimmed V and J ends, which lost 3 bases and 2 bases, there was a span of 5 bases. Germline values: CDR1 SGHAT, CDR2 FQNNGV. This CDR3 is CASSLEAYNEQFF. The CDR3 nucleotides read TGTGCCAGCAGCTTGGAGGCCTACAATGAGCAGTTCTTC.

V is TRBV10-2 and J is TRBJ2-7; possibly TRBD1 or TRBD2 for D (5 bases each). V was clipped by 10 bases and J by 3 bases, with 16 bases between them. CDR3 length: 13 amino acids. In germline, CDR1 is WSHSY, CDR2 SAAADI. The CDR3 is CATHPLGRYEQYF. In nucleotides, the CDR3 is TGCGCCACCCATCCCCTGGGACGCTACGAGCAGTACTTC.

This sequence joins TRBV27 and TRBJ2-1; TRBD1 or TRBD2 may be the D gene (5 bases each). V was trimmed by 5 bases and J by 2 bases, leaving 13 bases between them. This CDR3 spans 15 amino acids. CDR1 and CDR2 from the germline V gene are MNHEY and SMNVEV (reference sequence). CDR3 in DNA: TGTGCCAGCAGTCCCCGGGACCGAGCCTACAATGAGCAGTTCTTC. Its translation is CASSPRDRAYNEQFF.

This clone has a handful of counts. The chain has TRBV7-8 and TRBJ2-1; 10 nucleotides line up with TRBD2. The CDR3 sequence is 15 residues long. Germline V gives CDR1 SGHVS, CDR2 FQNEAQ. V lost 3 bases, J lost 7 bases, and 6 bases stayed unmatched. The CDR3 sequence: CASSFLAGVGNEQFF. Here the CDR3 DNA reads TGTGCCAGCAGCTTCCTAGCGGGAGTAGGTAATGAGCAGTTCTTC.

This clone appeared a few times. The CDR3 region is CASSSLGAGGREQYF. The CDR3 DNA follows: TGTGCCAGCAGCTCTCTTGGAGCGGGAGGGCGCGAGCAGTACTTC. The genes are TRBV27 and TRBJ2-7; 10 bases are a match to TRBD2. Trimming at V came to 6 bases and at J to 6 bases, leaving 11 bases not matched to a gene. CDR3 size: 15 residues. Germline V gene sequence: CDR1 MNHEY, CDR2 SMNVEV (reference sequence).

The genes are TRBV5-1 and TRBJ2-6; 7 bases map to TRBD1. Trimming cost V 0 bases and J 4 bases; bases outside gene matches: 4. The CDR3 consists of 16 residues. Germline V gene lookup returns CDR1 SGHRS and CDR2 YFSETQ. The CDR3 loop reads CASSLGQGRGANVLTF. As DNA, the CDR3 is TGCGCCAGCAGCTTGGGACAGGGCCGGGGGGCCAACGTCCTGACTTTC. Variable domain in full (rest from reference TRBV5-1 and TRBJ2-6): KAGVTQTPRYLIKTRGQQVTLSCSPISGHRSVSWYQQTPGQGLQFLFEYFSETQRNKGNFPGRFSGRQFSNSRSEMNVSTLELGDSALYLCASSLGQGRGANVLTFGAGSRLTVL.

J is TRBJ2-3 and V is TRBV6-5; 13 nucleotides line up with TRBD2. J was trimmed by 4 bases and V by 6 bases; bases with no gene match: 4. CDR1 is MNHEY and CDR2 is SVGAGI in the germline V gene. CDR3 length equals 15 residues. CDR3 protein: CASSRLAGGADTQYF. CDR3 coding DNA: TGTGCCAGCAGCAGACTAGCGGGGGGCGCAGATACGCAGTATTTT.

V gene TRBV11-2 combines with J gene TRBJ2-3; 7 bases match TRBD2. Germline loops: CDR1 SGHAT, CDR2 FQNNGV. Germline trimming cut 5 bases from V and 6 bases from J; bases unmatched to any gene: 14. The CDR3 totals 16 residues. CDR3 region: CASSLGGRAPSDTQYF. The CDR3 nucleotides are TGTGCCAGCAGCCTCGGGGGGAGGGCCCCATCGGATACGCAGTATTTT. Full variable domain (rest looked up from reference TRBV11-2 and TRBJ2-3): EAGVAQSPRYKIIEKRQSVAFWCNPISGHATLYWYQQILGQGPKLLIQFQNNGVVDDSQLPKDRFSAERLKGVDSTLKIQPAKLEDSAVYLCASSLGGRAPSDTQYFGPGTRLTVL.

The chain combines TRBV5-6 with TRBJ2-3; a weak D match, TRBD2 (6 bases). The CDR3 has 18 amino acids. Germline lookup yields CDR1 SGHDT and CDR2 YYEEEE. V was trimmed by 0 bases and J by 2 bases, leaving 19 bases between them. In DNA form, the CDR3 reads TGTGCCAGCAGCTTGGGGCCACCCCGGGACTTTCACACAGATACGCAGTATTTT. It translates to CASSLGPPRDFHTDTQYF.

The genes are TRBV19 and TRBJ1-6; D is unresolved. CDR1 is LNHDA, CDR2 SQIVND, per germline (reference sequence). The V gene lost 5 bases and the J gene lost 3 bases, with 11 bases spanning the gap. This CDR3 comprises 15 residues. The CDR3 spells CASSPIGVYNSPLHF. CDR3 bases: TGTGCCAGTAGTCCCATCGGGGTCTATAATTCACCCCTCCACTTT.

This clone was observed a few times. This rearrangement joins TRBV2 to TRBJ1-2, with D possibly matching TRBD1 (5 bases). The V end was cut by 1 base, the J end by 7 bases, with 19 bases between. Germline V gene data show CDR1 as SNHLY and CDR2 as FYNNEI. The CDR3 is made up of 16 amino acids. CDR3 residues: CASSEEFGGATSGYTF. CDR3 DNA: TGTGCCAGCAGTGAAGAATTTGGGGGTGCGACGAGTGGCTACACCTTC.

This chain connects TRBV14 to TRBJ2-7; 7 bases are shared with TRBD2. This CDR3 has 14 residues. V was clipped by 4 bases and J by 0 bases; unmatched bases: 3. The germline V gene has CDR1 SGHDN and CDR2 FVKESK. The CDR3 nucleotides are TGTGCCAGCAGCCCTAGCGGCATCTCCTACGAGCAGTACTTC. Translation gives CASSPSGISYEQYF. The full variable domain, with the rest looked up from reference TRBV14 and TRBJ2-7, is EAGVTQFPSHSVIEKGQTVTLRCDPISGHDNLYWYRRVMGKEIKFLLHFVKESKQDESGMPNNRFLAERTGGTYSTLKVQPAELEDSGVYFCASSPSGISYEQYFGPGTRLTVT.